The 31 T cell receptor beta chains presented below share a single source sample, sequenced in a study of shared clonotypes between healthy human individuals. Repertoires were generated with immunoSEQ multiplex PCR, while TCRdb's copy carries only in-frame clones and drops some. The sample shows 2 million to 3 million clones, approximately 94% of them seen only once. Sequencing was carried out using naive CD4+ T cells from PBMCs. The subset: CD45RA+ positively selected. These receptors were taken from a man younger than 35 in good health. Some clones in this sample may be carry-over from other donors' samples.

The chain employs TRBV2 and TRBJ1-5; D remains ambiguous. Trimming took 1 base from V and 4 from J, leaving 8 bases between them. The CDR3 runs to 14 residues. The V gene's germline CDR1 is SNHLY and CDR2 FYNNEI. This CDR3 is CASSEERKNQPQHF. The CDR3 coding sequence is TGTGCCAGCAGTGAAGAACGGAAGAATCAGCCCCAGCATTTT. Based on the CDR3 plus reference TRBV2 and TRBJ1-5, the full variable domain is EPEVTQTPSHQVTQMGQEVILRCVPISNHLYFYWYRQILGQKVEFLVSFYNNEISEKSEIFDDQFSVERPDGSNFTLKIRSTKLEDSAMYFCASSEERKNQPQHFGDGTRLSIL.

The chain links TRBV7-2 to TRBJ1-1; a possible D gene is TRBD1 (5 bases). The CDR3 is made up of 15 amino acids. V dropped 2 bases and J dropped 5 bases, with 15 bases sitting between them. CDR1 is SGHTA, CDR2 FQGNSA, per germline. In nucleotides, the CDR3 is TGTGCCAGCAGCTTATCGGCCCCCGGGGGGACTGAAGCTTTCTTT. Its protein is CASSLSAPGGTEAFF. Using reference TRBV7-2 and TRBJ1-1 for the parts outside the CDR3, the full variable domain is GAGVSQSPSNKVTEKGKDVELRCDPISGHTALYWYRQSLGQGLEFLIYFQGNSAPDKSGLPSDRFSAERTGGSVSTLTIQRTQQEDSAVYLCASSLSAPGGTEAFFGQGTRLTVV.

CDR3 loop: CASRIGALNTGELFF. The CDR3 nucleotides read TGCGCCAGCAGAATAGGAGCACTGAACACCGGGGAGCTGTTTTTT. The chain couples TRBV5-1 to TRBJ2-2; D is unresolved. This CDR3 spans 15 amino acids. V was cut by 5 bases and J by 1 base, with 12 bases left in between. From germline, CDR1 is SGHRS and CDR2 YFSETQ.

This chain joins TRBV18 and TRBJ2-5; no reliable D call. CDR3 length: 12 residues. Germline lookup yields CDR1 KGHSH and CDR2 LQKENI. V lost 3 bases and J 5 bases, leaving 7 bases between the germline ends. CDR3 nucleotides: TGTGCCAGCTCACCTACTGCTGAGACCCAGTACTTC. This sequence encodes CASSPTAETQYF.

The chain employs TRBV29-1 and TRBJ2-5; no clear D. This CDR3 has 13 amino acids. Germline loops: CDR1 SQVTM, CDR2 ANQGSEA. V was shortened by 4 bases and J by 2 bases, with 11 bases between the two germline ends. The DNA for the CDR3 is TGCAGCGTTGGCGGCATCCTACAAGAGACCCAGTACTTC. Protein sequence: CSVGGILQETQYF.

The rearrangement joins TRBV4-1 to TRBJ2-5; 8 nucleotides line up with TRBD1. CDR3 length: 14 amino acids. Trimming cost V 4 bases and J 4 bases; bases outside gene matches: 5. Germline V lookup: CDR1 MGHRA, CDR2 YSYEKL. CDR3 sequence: CASSRDRGRETQYF. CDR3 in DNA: TGCGCCAGCAGCCGTGACAGGGGTCGAGAGACCCAGTACTTC.

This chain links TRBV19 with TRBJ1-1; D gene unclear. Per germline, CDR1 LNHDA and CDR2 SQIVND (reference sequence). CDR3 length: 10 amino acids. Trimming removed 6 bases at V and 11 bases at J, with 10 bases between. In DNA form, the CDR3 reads TGTGCCAGTAGAGGCCGAGAGGCTTTCTTT. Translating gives CASRGREAFF.

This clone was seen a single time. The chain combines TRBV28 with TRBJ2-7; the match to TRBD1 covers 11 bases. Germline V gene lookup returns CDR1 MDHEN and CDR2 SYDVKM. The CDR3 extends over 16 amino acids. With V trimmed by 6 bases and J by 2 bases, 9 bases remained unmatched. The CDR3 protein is CASRPPGQGGPYEQYF. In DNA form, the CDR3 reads TGTGCCAGCAGACCTCCGGGACAGGGGGGACCCTACGAGCAGTACTTC.

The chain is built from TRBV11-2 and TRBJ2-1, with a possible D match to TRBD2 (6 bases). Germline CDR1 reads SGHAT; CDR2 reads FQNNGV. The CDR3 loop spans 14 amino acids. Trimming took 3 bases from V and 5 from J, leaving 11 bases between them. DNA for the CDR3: TGTGCCAGCAGCTTTGAGGGAGGAAACAATGAGCAGTTCTTC. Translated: CASSFEGGNNEQFF.

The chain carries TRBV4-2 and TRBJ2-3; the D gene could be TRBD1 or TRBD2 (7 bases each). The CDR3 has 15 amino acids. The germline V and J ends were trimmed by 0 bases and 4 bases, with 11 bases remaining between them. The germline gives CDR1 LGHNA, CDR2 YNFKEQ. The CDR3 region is CASSQEQGRADTQYF. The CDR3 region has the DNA TGTGCCAGCAGCCAAGAACAGGGGAGGGCAGATACGCAGTATTTT.

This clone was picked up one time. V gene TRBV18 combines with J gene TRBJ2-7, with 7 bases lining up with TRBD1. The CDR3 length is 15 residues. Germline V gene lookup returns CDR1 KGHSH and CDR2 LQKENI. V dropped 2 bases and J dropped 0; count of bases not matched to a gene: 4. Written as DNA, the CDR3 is TGTGCCAGCTCACCAACGGGACAGACCTCCTACGAGCAGTACTTC. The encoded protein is CASSPTGQTSYEQYF.

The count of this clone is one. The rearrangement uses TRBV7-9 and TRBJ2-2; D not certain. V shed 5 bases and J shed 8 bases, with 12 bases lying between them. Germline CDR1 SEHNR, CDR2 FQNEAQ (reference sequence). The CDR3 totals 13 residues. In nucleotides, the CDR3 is TGTGCCAGCAGCCTACTTGTGGGAGGGGAGCTGTTTTTT. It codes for CASSLLVGGELFF.

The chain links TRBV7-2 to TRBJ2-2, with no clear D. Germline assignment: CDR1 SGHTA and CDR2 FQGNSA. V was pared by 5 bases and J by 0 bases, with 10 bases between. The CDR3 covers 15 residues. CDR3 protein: CASSAPVTNTGELFF. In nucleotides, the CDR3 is TGTGCCAGCAGCGCCCCGGTCACGAACACCGGGGAGCTGTTTTTT.

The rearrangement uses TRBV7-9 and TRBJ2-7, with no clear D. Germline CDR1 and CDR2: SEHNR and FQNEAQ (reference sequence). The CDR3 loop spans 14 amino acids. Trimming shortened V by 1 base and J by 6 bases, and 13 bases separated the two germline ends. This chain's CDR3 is CASSLGHGVPEQYF. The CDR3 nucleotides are TGTGCCAGCAGCTTAGGACACGGCGTACCCGAGCAGTACTTC.

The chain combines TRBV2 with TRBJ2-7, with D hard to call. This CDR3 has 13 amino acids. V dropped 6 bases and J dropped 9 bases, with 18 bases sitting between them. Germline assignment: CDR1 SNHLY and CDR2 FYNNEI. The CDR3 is CASRLLDGSGQYF. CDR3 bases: TGTGCCAGCAGATTATTGGACGGATCGGGGCAGTACTTC. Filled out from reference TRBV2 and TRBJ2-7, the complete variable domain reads EPEVTQTPSHQVTQMGQEVILRCVPISNHLYFYWYRQILGQKVEFLVSFYNNEISEKSEIFDDQFSVERPDGSNFTLKIRSTKLEDSAMYFCASRLLDGSGQYFGPGTRLTVT.

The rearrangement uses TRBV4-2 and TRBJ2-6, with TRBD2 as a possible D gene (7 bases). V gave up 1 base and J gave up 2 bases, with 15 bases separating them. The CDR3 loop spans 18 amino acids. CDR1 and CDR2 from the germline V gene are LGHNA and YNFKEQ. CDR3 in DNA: TGTGCCAGCAGCCAAGCGGGGGGCGTATTTCCTGGGGCCAACGTCCTGACTTTC. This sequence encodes CASSQAGGVFPGANVLTF.

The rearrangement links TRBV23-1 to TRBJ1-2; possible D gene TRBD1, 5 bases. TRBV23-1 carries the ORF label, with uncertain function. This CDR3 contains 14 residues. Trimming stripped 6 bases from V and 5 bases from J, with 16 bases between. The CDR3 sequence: CASRGWGDGYGYTF. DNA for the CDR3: TGCGCCAGCAGGGGATGGGGGGATGGGTATGGCTACACCTTC.

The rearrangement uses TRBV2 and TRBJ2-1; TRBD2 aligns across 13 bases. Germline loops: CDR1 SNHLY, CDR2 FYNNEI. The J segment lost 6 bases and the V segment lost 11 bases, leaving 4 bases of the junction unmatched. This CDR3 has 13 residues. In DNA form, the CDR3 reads TGTGCCGGAGGACTAGCGGGAGTCAATGAGCAGTTCTTC. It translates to CAGGLAGVNEQFF.

The CDR3 DNA sequence: TGTGCCAGCAGTTTATTCGGCAGGGCCCTTGGGGAGCAGTACTTC. Protein: CASSLFGRALGEQYF. The chain uses TRBV28 and TRBJ2-7; D possibly corresponds to TRBD1 (5 bases). Germline CDR1 MDHEN, CDR2 SYDVKM. V lost 1 base and J lost 7, with 17 bases in between. The CDR3 is 15 amino acids.

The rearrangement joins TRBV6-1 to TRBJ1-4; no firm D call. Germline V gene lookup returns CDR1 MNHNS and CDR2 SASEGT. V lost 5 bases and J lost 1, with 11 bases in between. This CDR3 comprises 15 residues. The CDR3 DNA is TGTGCCAGCAGTCCCCGACATGGAACTAATGAAAAACTGTTTTTT. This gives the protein CASSPRHGTNEKLFF.

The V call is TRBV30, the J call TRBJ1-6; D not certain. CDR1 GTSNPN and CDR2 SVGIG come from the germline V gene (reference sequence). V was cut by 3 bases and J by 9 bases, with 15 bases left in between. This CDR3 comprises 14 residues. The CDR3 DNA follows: TGTGCCTGGAGAAGGGCCTTTAGCAGTTCACCCCTCCACTTT. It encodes CAWRRAFSSSPLHF.

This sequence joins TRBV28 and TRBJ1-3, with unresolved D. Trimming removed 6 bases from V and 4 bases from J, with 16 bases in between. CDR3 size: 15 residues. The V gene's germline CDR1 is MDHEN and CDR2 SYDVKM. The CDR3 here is CASRLPGVTGNTIYF. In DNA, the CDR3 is TGTGCCAGCAGACTGCCTGGGGTGACAGGAAACACCATATATTTT.

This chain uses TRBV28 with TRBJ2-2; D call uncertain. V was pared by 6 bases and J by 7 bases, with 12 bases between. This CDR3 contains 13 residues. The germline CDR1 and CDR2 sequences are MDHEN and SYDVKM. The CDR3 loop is CASRRLSRGELFF. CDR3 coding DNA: TGTGCCAGCAGACGGCTCTCCCGCGGGGAGCTGTTTTTT. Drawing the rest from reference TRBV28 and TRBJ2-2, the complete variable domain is DVKVTQSSRYLVKRTGEKVFLECVQDMDHENMFWYRQDPGLGLRLIYFSYDVKMKEKGDIPEGYSVSREKKERFSLILESASTNQTSMYLCASRRLSRGELFFGEGSRLTVL.

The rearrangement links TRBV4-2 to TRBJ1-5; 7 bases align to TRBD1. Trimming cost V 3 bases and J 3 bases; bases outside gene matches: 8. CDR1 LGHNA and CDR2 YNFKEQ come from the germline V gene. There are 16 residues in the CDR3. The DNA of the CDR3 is TGTGCCAGCAGCCAGGGGAAGGGACAGCACAATCAGCCCCAGCATTTT. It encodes CASSQGKGQHNQPQHF.

The DNA of the CDR3 is TGTGCCAGCAGAGAGAGGGGTGGCTACACCTTC. This gives the protein CASRERGGYTF. The chain employs TRBV6-1 and TRBJ1-2; a weak D match, TRBD1 (5 bases). Trimming left V 6 bases short and J 7 bases short, with 9 bases between. The CDR3 spans 11 residues. Germline CDR1 reads MNHNS; CDR2 reads SASEGT.

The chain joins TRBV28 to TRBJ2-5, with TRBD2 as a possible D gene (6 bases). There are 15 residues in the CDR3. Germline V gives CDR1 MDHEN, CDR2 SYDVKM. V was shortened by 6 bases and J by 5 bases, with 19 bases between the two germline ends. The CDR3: CASSQTRLVLETQYF. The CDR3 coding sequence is TGTGCCAGCAGCCAAACGAGACTAGTACTGGAGACCCAGTACTTC.

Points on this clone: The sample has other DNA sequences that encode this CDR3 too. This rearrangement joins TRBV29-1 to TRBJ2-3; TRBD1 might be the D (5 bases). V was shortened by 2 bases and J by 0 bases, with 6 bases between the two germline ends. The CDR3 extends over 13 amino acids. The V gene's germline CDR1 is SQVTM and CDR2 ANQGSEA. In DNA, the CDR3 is TGCAGCGTTGAACAGGGAAGCACAGATACGCAGTATTTT. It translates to CSVEQGSTDTQYF.

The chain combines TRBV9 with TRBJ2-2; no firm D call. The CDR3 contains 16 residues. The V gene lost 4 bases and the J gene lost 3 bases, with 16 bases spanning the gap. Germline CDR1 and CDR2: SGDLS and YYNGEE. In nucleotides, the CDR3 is TGTGCCAGCAGCCCTAGTGGGCAGGTCTACACCGGGGAGCTGTTTTTT. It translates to CASSPSGQVYTGELFF. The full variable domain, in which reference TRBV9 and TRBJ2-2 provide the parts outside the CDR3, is DSGVTQTPKHLITATGQRVTLRCSPRSGDLSVYWYQQSLDQGLQFLIQYYNGEERAKGNILERFSAQQFPDLHSELNLSSLELGDSALYFCASSPSGQVYTGELFFGEGSRLTVL.

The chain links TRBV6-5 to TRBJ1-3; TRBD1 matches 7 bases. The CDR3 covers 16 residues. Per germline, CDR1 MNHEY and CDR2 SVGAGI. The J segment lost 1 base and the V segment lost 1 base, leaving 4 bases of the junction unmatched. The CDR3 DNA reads TGTGCCAGCAGTTACTACCGGACAGGTTCTGGAAACACCATATATTTT. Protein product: CASSYYRTGSGNTIYF.

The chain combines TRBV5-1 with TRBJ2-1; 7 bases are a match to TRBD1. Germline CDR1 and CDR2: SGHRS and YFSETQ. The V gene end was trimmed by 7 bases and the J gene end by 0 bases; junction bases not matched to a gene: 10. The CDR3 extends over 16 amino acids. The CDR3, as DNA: TGCGCCAGCCAAAAGACAGGGTCGAACTCCTACAATGAGCAGTTCTTC. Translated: CASQKTGSNSYNEQFF.

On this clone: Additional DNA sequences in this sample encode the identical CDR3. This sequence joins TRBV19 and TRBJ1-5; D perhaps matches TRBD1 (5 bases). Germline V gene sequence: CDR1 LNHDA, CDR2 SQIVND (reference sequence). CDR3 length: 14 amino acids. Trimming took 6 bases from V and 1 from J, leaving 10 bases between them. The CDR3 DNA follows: TGTGCCAGTAGATTGGGGCTGAGCAATCAGCCCCAGCATTTT. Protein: CASRLGLSNQPQHF.